These T cell receptor beta chains were read from a single sample in a study of cytomegalovirus exposure and HLA in healthy donors. Profiling relied on immunoSEQ multiplex PCR, and the TCRdb table lists in-frame clones only, not all of them. This sample carries 150,000 to 200,000 clones, around 68% of them seen once, and the ten largest clones take more than 9%. The specimen sequenced was PBMCs. These receptors were taken from a man aged 25-40 years in good health and CMV-seropositive. Both conserved end residues are trimmed from each CDR3. A D gene is named only where the DNA matches it firmly.

cdr3_aa j_call v_call d_call
ASSYGREAGNEQF TRBJ2-1 TRBV6-5 TRBD2
ASSQGGSGRDYNEQF TRBJ2-1 TRBV23-1 TRBD2
ASSQPERNSYNEQF TRBJ2-1 TRBV4-1 NA
ASSNGATGRNEQY TRBJ2-7 TRBV27 NA
ASSPDMDYGYT TRBJ1-2 TRBV5-1 NA
ASGRQDYSYEQY NA TRBV2 NA
ASSASGITDTQY TRBJ2-3 TRBV19 TRBD2
ASSIAYRTGDYSNQPQH TRBJ1-5 TRBV19 TRBD1
ASSFDTPGNTEAF TRBJ1-1 TRBV7-8 NA
ASRPVPGTGVPIQY TRBJ2-4 TRBV28 TRBD1
ASSVDQGPQETQY TRBJ2-5 TRBV9 NA
ACSSGQAGNTIY TRBJ1-3 TRBV30 TRBD1
SSSFQNYEQY TRBJ2-7 TRBV7-9 NA
ASSVLAGVEQF TRBJ2-1 TRBV9 TRBD2
ATSRAGLAGNTDTQY TRBJ2-3 TRBV15 TRBD2
ASSQDPTREPHEKLF TRBJ1-4 TRBV4-2 NA
ASSNKRQGSEKLF TRBJ1-4 TRBV7-8 TRBD1
ASSIEREDTQY TRBJ2-3 TRBV7-9 TRBD2
ASSGGRGEYNYGYT TRBJ1-2 TRBV7-9 NA
ASSLGSGSTDTQY TRBJ2-3 TRBV5-1 NA
ASSPDGVEAF TRBJ1-1 TRBV27 NA
ASSYTRGQGPTEAF TRBJ1-1 TRBV6-6 TRBD1
ASAAFYSNQPQH TRBJ1-5 TRBV5-4 NA
ASSIRDGGVVNEQF TRBJ2-1 TRBV19 TRBD2
ASGLLAGGYEQY TRBJ2-7 TRBV12-5 TRBD2
ASRTGGVNTEAF TRBJ1-1 TRBV2 TRBD1
ASSFNRGSWETQY TRBJ2-5 TRBV11-2 TRBD1